Below, 21 T cell receptor beta chains from the same sample are listed, as sequenced in a study of tumor-infiltrating lymphocytes in localized non-small cell lung cancer. Here immunoSEQ multiplex PCR was the method, and the copy in TCRdb shows in-frame clones only, minus some. The sample lists 10,000 to 13,000 clones; around 60% were seen once. What was sequenced was lung tumor tissue. These receptor sequences come from a human donor with non-small cell lung cancer.

The genes are TRBV11-2 and TRBJ2-7; 9 nucleotides agree with TRBD1. From germline, CDR1 is SGHAT and CDR2 FQNNGV. The V and J ends lost 8 bases and 0 bases, in that order; junction bases with no gene match: 8. The CDR3 totals 15 residues. CDR3 sequence reads: CASSEWDRVSYEQYF. The CDR3 DNA reads as TGTGCCAGCTCGGAATGGGACAGGGTCTCCTACGAGCAGTACTTC.

This clone was picked up a small number of times. V is TRBV7-8 and J is TRBJ2-3, with 7 bases matching TRBD2. J gave up 0 bases and V 2 bases, and 5 bases lay outside the gene matches. CDR3 length: 16 residues. The germline gives CDR1 SGHVS, CDR2 FQNEAQ. In DNA, the CDR3 is TGTGCCAGCAGCTTAATGGGAGGGAAAAGCACAGATACGCAGTATTTT. Translating gives CASSLMGGKSTDTQYF. Looking up the rest from reference TRBV7-8 and TRBJ2-3 gives the full variable domain: GAGVSQSPRYKVAKRGQDVALRCDPISGHVSLFWYQQALGQGPEFLTYFQNEAQLDKSGLPSDRFFAERPEGSVSTLKIQRTQQEDSAVYLCASSLMGGKSTDTQYFGPGTRLTVL.

This clone was detected a few times. CDR3 region: CASSEGTQINEKLFF. DNA for the CDR3: TGTGCCAGCAGTGAAGGGACACAGATCAATGAAAAACTGTTTTTT. This chain connects TRBV6-1 to TRBJ1-4; maybe TRBD1 (5 bases). Germline-derived CDR1 and CDR2 are MNHNS and SASEGT. The CDR3 covers 15 residues. Between the trimmed V and J ends, which lost 1 base and 5 bases, there was a span of 11 bases.

This clone is medium-sized. The rearrangement uses TRBV2 and TRBJ1-4, with D uncertain. V was clipped by 3 bases and J by 8 bases, with 13 bases between them. Germline assignment: CDR1 SNHLY and CDR2 FYNNEI. This CDR3 spans 14 amino acids. The CDR3 loop reads CASSEDVPSEKLFF. The CDR3 nucleotides read TGTGCCAGCAGTGAGGACGTACCATCCGAAAAACTGTTTTTT.

V is TRBV4-3 and J is TRBJ1-2; D call uncertain. This CDR3 spans 16 amino acids. The V gene's germline CDR1 is LGHNA and CDR2 YSLEER. Trimming cost V 0 bases and J 4 bases, with 15 bases left between them. The CDR3 bases are TGCGCCAGCAGCCAAGATTGGTGGGGATTGGGCTATGGCTACACCTTC. This translates into CASSQDWWGLGYGYTF.

The chain uses TRBV29-1 and TRBJ2-5; perhaps D is TRBD1 or TRBD2 (7 bases each). Germline assignment: CDR1 SQVTM and CDR2 ANQGSEA. V shed 4 bases and J shed 9 bases, with 21 bases lying between them. The CDR3 sequence is 14 residues long. The CDR3 DNA is TGCAGCGTTGGACAGGGAGGGTGGGAAGGGGCCCAGTACTTC. Translated: CSVGQGGWEGAQYF.

This clone was observed a few times. This sequence joins TRBV7-2 and TRBJ2-7; D perhaps matches TRBD2 (6 bases). The germline V gene has CDR1 SGHTA and CDR2 FQGNSA. CDR3 length equals 15 residues. Trimming removed 1 base from V and 0 bases from J, with 10 bases in between. The CDR3 DNA is TGTGCCAGCAGCTTAGTGGGAGGCCTCTCCTACGAGCAGTACTTC. It translates to CASSLVGGLSYEQYF. The full variable domain, its missing parts supplied by reference TRBV7-2 and TRBJ2-7, is GAGVSQSPSNKVTEKGKDVELRCDPISGHTALYWYRQSLGQGLEFLIYFQGNSAPDKSGLPSDRFSAERTGGSVSTLTIQRTQQEDSAVYLCASSLVGGLSYEQYFGPGTRLTVT.

The CDR3 protein is CASSDFPGSDIQYF. The CDR3 DNA reads as TGCGCCAGCAGTGATTTCCCCGGATCGGACATTCAGTACTTC. The rearrangement links TRBV10-1 to TRBJ2-4, with no clear D. V was clipped by 3 bases and J by 8 bases, with 14 bases between them. The CDR3 totals 14 residues. Looked up from germline, CDR1 is WNHNN and CDR2 is SYGVQD (reference sequence).

The CDR3 spells CASSLASGWDTQYF. The CDR3 region has the DNA TGTGCCAGCAGCTTAGCGTCTGGGTGGGATACGCAGTATTTT. The genes are TRBV7-8 and TRBJ2-3; the D is unclear. The CDR3 runs to 14 residues. CDR1 and CDR2 (germline): SGHVS, FQNEAQ. With 0 bases removed from V and 6 bases from J, the gap between germline ends came to 10 bases. The full variable domain, its missing parts supplied by reference TRBV7-8 and TRBJ2-3, is GAGVSQSPRYKVAKRGQDVALRCDPISGHVSLFWYQQALGQGPEFLTYFQNEAQLDKSGLPSDRFFAERPEGSVSTLKIQRTQQEDSAVYLCASSLASGWDTQYFGPGTRLTVL.

The J gene is TRBJ2-7, the V gene TRBV9; 9 bases line up with TRBD1. The CDR3 is 14 residues long. V lost 0 bases and J lost 4; bases outside the gene matches: 2. Germline V gene data show CDR1 as SGDLS and CDR2 as YYNGEE. CDR3 coding DNA: TGTGCCAGCAGCGTAGGACAGGGGGGTTACGAGCAGTACTTC. This sequence encodes CASSVGQGGYEQYF.

This clone turned up a few times. This chain connects TRBV18 to TRBJ1-3; D gene ambiguous. The CDR3 consists of 16 residues. Germline loops: CDR1 KGHSH, CDR2 LQKENI. V lost 3 bases to trimming and J lost 2 bases, with 14 bases between them. The CDR3 here is CASSPTIMVAGNTIYF. DNA for the CDR3: TGTGCCAGCTCACCTACCATAATGGTGGCTGGAAACACCATATATTTT. Full variable domain (rest looked up from reference TRBV18 and TRBJ1-3): NAGVMQNPRHLVRRRGQEARLRCSPMKGHSHVYWYRQLPEEGLKFMVYLQKENIIDESGMPKERFSAEFPKEGPSILRIQQVVRGDSAAYFCASSPTIMVAGNTIYFGEGSWLTVV.

This sequence joins TRBV19 and TRBJ1-5, with D possibly matching TRBD1 (6 bases). Germline V lookup: CDR1 LNHDA, CDR2 SQIVND (reference sequence). Trimming cost V 3 bases and J 8 bases, with 17 bases left between them. The CDR3 runs to 15 residues. CDR3 sequence (DNA): TGTGCCAGTAGTATCCAACAGGGAGCTATGGAGCCCCAGCATTTT. Its protein product is CASSIQQGAMEPQHF.

The gene calls are TRBV19 and TRBJ2-5; D not certain. CDR3 length: 13 amino acids. CDR1 and CDR2 from the germline V gene are LNHDA and SQIVND (reference sequence). V gave up 1 base and J gave up 2 bases, with 5 bases separating them. The CDR3 loop is CASSIGRQETQYF. The CDR3 bases are TGTGCCAGTAGTATAGGTAGACAAGAGACCCAGTACTTC.

The J gene is TRBJ1-2, the V gene TRBV7-2; D is undetermined. Germline-derived CDR1 and CDR2 are SGHTA and FQGNSA. The CDR3 runs to 14 residues. With 1 base removed from V and 1 base from J, the gap between germline ends came to 7 bases. The CDR3 DNA is TGTGCCAGCAGCTTAGGTCGCAGTAACTATGGCTACACCTTC. Protein sequence: CASSLGRSNYGYTF.

This clone has just a few counts. The gene calls are TRBV11-2 and TRBJ2-1; TRBD1 aligns across 7 bases. Germline loops: CDR1 SGHAT, CDR2 FQNNGV. CDR3 length equals 15 residues. V was clipped by 8 bases and J by 0 bases; unmatched bases: 7. This chain's CDR3 is CASLQGQSSYNEQFF. The DNA of the CDR3 is TGTGCCAGCCTACAGGGGCAGAGCTCCTACAATGAGCAGTTCTTC.

V is TRBV9 and J is TRBJ1-6; D is perhaps TRBD1 (6 bases). CDR1 and CDR2 from the germline V gene are SGDLS and YYNGEE. CDR3 length: 15 amino acids. Trimming removed 0 bases at V and 5 bases at J, with 9 bases between. For the CDR3, the DNA is TGTGCCAGCAGCGTAGTGGACAGTAATAATTCACCCCTCCACTTT. Its translation is CASSVVDSNNSPLHF.

The rearrangement uses TRBV29-1 and TRBJ2-5, with a weak D call TRBD1 (5 bases). With 4 bases removed from V and 5 bases from J, the gap between germline ends came to 14 bases. Germline CDR1 reads SQVTM; CDR2 reads ANQGSEA. The CDR3 totals 13 residues. The chain's CDR3 is CSVGQVPGETQYF. Written as DNA, the CDR3 is TGCAGCGTTGGCCAGGTACCAGGGGAGACCCAGTACTTC.

The chain joins TRBV30 to TRBJ1-5, with 8 bases aligning to TRBD1. The CDR3 is 14 residues long. CDR1 GTSNPN and CDR2 SVGIG come from the germline V gene (reference sequence). Losses at the gene ends were 5 bases for V and 1 base for J; bases not matched to a gene: 4. CDR3 residues: CAWGQGPSNQPQHF. As DNA, the CDR3 is TGTGCCTGGGGACAGGGTCCGAGCAATCAGCCCCAGCATTTT.

The chain recombines TRBV7-6 with TRBJ1-1, with 8 bases lining up with TRBD1. V trimming: 8 bases; J trimming: 4 bases; junction bases outside the gene matches: 3. Per the germline V gene, CDR1 is SGHVS and CDR2 is FNYEAQ. The CDR3 is 12 amino acids. The CDR3 DNA sequence: TGTGCCAGCCGCGGACAGGGCACTGAAGCTTTCTTT. Translating gives CASRGQGTEAFF.

This sequence joins TRBV5-1 and TRBJ2-5; perhaps TRBD2 as D (5 bases). V dropped 0 bases and J dropped 2 bases, with 11 bases sitting between them. Germline loops: CDR1 SGHRS, CDR2 YFSETQ. This CDR3 is 15 amino acids long. CDR3 amino acids: CASSLALAAQETQYF. As DNA, the CDR3 is TGCGCCAGCAGCTTGGCTCTAGCAGCTCAAGAGACCCAGTACTTC.

This chain's CDR3 is CASSPSGYEQYF. The CDR3 bases are TGTGCCAGCAGCCCCTCCGGTTACGAGCAGTACTTC. The rearrangement uses TRBV7-9 and TRBJ2-7; no firm D call. Germline values: CDR1 SEHNR, CDR2 FQNEAQ (reference sequence). The CDR3 runs 12 residues. Trimming cost V 5 bases and J 4 bases, with 9 bases left between them.